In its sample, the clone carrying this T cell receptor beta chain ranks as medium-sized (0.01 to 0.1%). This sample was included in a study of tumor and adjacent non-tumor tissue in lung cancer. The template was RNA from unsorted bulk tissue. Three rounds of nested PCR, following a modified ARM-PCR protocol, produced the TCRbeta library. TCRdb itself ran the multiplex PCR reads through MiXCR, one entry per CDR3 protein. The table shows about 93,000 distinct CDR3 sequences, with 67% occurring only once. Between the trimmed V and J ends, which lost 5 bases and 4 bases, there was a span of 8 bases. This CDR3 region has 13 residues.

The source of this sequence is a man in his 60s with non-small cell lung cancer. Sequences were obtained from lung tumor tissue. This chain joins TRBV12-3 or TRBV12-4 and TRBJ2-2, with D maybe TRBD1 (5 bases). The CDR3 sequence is CASSGAVTGELFF. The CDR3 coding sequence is TGTGCCAGCAGTGGGGCAGTCACCGGGGAGCTGTTTTTT.